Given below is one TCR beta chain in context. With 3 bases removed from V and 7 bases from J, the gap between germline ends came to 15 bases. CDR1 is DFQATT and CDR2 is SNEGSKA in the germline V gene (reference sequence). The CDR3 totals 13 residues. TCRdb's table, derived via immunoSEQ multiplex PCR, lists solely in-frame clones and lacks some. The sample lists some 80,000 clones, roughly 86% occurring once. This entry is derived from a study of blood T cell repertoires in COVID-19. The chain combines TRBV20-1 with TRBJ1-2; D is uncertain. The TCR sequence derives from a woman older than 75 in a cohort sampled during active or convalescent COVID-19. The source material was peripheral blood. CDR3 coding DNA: TGCAGTGCTAGTCTGACATTCGATGGTGGCTACACCTTC. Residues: CSASLTFDGGYTF.